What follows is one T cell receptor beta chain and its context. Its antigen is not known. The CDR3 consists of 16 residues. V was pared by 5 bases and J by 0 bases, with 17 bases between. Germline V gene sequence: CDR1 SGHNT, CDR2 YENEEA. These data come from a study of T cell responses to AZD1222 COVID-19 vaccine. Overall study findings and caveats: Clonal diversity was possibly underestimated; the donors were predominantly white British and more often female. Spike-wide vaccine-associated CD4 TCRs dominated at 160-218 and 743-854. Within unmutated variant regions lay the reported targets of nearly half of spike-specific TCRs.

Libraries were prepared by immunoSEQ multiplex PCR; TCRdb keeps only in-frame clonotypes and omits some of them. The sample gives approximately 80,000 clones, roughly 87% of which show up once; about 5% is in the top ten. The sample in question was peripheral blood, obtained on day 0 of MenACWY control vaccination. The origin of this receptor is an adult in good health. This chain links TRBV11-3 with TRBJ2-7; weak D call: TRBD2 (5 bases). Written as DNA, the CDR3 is TGTGCCAGCAGCCCCGGGATCATCGTTAACTCCTACGAGCAGTACTTC. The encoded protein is CASSPGIIVNSYEQYF.